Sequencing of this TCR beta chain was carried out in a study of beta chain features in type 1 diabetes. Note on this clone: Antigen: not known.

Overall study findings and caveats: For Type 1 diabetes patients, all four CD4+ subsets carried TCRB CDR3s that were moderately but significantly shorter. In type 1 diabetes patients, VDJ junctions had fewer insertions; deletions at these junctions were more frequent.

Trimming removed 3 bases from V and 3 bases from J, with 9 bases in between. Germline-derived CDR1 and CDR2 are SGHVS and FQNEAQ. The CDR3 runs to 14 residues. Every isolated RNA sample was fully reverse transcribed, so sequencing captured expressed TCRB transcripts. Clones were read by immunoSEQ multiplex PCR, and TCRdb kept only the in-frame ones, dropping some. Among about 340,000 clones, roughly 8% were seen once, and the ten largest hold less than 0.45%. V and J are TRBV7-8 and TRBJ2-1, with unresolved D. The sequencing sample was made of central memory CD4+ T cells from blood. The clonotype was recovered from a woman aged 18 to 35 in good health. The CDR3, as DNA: TGTGCCAGCAGCTTCGATAGAATCTACAATGAGCAGTTCTTC. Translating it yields CASSFDRIYNEQFF. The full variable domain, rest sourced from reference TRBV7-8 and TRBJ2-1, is GAGVSQSPRYKVAKRGQDVALRCDPISGHVSLFWYQQALGQGPEFLTYFQNEAQLDKSGLPSDRFFAERPEGSVSTLKIQRTQQEDSAVYLCASSFDRIYNEQFFGPGTRLTVL.